This T cell receptor beta chain originates from a study of T cells after posttransplantation cyclophosphamide. Study conclusions and caveats: Donor-recipient repertoire similarity was low at 1-2 months, rising over year one. TRB overlap between skin or GI tissue T cells and blood was limited. Recipient CMV seropositivity and CMV reactivation strongly tracked TRB clonality.

The CDR3 sequence is 15 residues long. Per germline, CDR1 SGHRS and CDR2 YFSETQ. Losses at the gene ends were 2 bases for V and 4 bases for J; bases not matched to a gene: 5. This clone was counted at least ten times. Its specificity is not known. The related graft donor's blood sample was taken on the day of bone marrow donation. Profiling relied on immunoSEQ multiplex PCR, and the TCRdb table lists in-frame clones only, not all of them. The sample holds about 33,000 clones, and no clone turns up only once. What was sequenced was PBMCs. This chain links TRBV5-1 with TRBJ1-2, with 10 bases fitting TRBD1. This clonotype originated in a girl aged 5-17 years in good health, CMV-negative, and a related stem cell transplant donor. CDR3 DNA sequence: TGCGCCAGCAGCTTCGACAGGGGGCGCGGCTATGGCTACACCTTC. Its protein is CASSFDRGRGYGYTF.